This T cell receptor beta chain is drawn from a study of control samples from healthy donors and cancer patients (dated by TCRdb to 2018 to 2020). The library was built by means of the immunoSEQ multiplex PCR assay. TCRdb re-hosts the immuneACCESS table, in-frame sequences only. Its copies lack some clones; in the studies checked, an unresolved V gene accounts for under half of them, and the cause for the rest is not known. This sample's table carries about 190,000 clones. The top ten clones comprise under 2.5% of the sample. On this clone: Its specific antigen is unknown.

Reading from cysteine to phenylalanine, the CDR3 counts 14 amino acids. The kept DNA is CDR3 alone, 42 bases in frame from the first base. V ends up 7 bases short and J 7 bases short, with an unmatched junction base count of 12. CDR1 and CDR2 are drawn from the germline V gene: SNHLY, FYNNEI. The sequenced material came from blood. The chain is made from TRBV2 and TRBJ1-1; 7 junctional bases match TRBD1. This clonotype was obtained from a woman aged 30 to 39 in good health. The CDR3 is CASNIQGSLGEAFF. The DNA sequence is as follows: TGTGCCAGCAATATACAGGGGAGCTTGGGTGAAGCTTTCTTT. Outside the CDR3, residues come from the reference TRBV2 and TRBJ1-1 proteins, so the full variable domain is: EPEVTQTPSHQVTQMGQEVILRCVPISNHLYFYWYRQILGQKVEFLVSFYNNEISEKSEIFDDQFSVERPDGSNFTLKIRSTKLEDSAMYFCASNIQGSLGEAFFGQGTRLTVV.